Presented here are 32 T cell receptor beta chains from one specimen sequenced in a study of shared clonotypes between healthy human individuals. The naive CD8 fraction comprised CD45RO-negative cells positively selected for CCR7 and excluded terminally differentiated effector memory CD45RA+ cells. Repertoires were generated with immunoSEQ multiplex PCR, while TCRdb's copy carries only in-frame clones and drops some. The repertoire consists of over 2 million clones, with about 95% occurring once and the leading ten covering around 1.1%. What was sequenced was naive CD8+ T cells sorted from blood. These receptors were taken from a man aged 18 to 30 in good health.

This chain connects TRBV5-1 to TRBJ2-5; D is unresolved. The CDR3 is made up of 16 amino acids. Germline lookup yields CDR1 SGHRS and CDR2 YFSETQ. V lost 1 base to trimming and J lost 5 bases, with 18 bases between them. This chain's CDR3 is CASSLTRQGGRETQYF. The CDR3 nucleotides read TGCGCCAGCAGCTTGACGCGTCAAGGCGGTCGGGAGACCCAGTACTTC.

The J gene is TRBJ1-4, the V gene TRBV18, with a tentative D call TRBD1 (6 bases). Trimming took off 3 bases at V and 5 bases at J, with 10 bases between the two ends. The CDR3 consists of 14 residues. The germline V gene encodes CDR1 KGHSH and CDR2 LQKENI. The CDR3 sequence: CASSPPDSNEKLFF. The CDR3 DNA reads TGTGCCAGCTCACCTCCGGACAGCAATGAAAAACTGTTTTTT.

The CDR3 DNA reads as TGTGCCAGCAGCACTACCGGGACAGAGAATGAAAAACTGTTTTTT. Encoded protein: CASSTTGTENEKLFF. The chain recombines TRBV13 with TRBJ1-4; 7 nucleotides align to TRBD1. This CDR3 comprises 15 residues. With 5 bases clipped from V and 5 bases from J, the junction kept 8 bases outside the gene matches. Germline assignment: CDR1 PRHDT and CDR2 FYEKMQ (reference sequence).

The gene calls are TRBV5-4 and TRBJ1-2; the D is unclear. V gave up 3 bases and J gave up 3 bases, with 15 bases separating them. This CDR3 spans 15 amino acids. Per the germline V gene, CDR1 is SGHNT and CDR2 is YYREEE (reference sequence). The CDR3 region is CASSSEIVLDYGYTF. The DNA of the CDR3 is TGTGCCAGCAGCTCGGAGATAGTACTTGACTATGGCTACACCTTC. The variable domain in full, with the rest retrieved from reference TRBV5-4 and TRBJ1-2, is ETGVTQSPTHLIKTRGQQVTLRCSSQSGHNTVSWYQQALGQGPQFIFQYYREEENGRGNFPPRFSGLQFPNYSSELNVNALELDDSALYLCASSSEIVLDYGYTFGSGTRLTVV.

This CDR3 is CASSLAGGRAHEQYF. The CDR3 DNA follows: TGTGCCAGCAGCTTAGCGGGCGGGAGGGCCCACGAGCAGTACTTC. The rearrangement joins TRBV13 to TRBJ2-7, with TRBD2 matching 9 bases. This CDR3 has 15 residues. Germline trimming cut 1 base from V and 5 bases from J; bases unmatched to any gene: 6. Germline values: CDR1 PRHDT, CDR2 FYEKMQ (reference sequence).

This chain uses TRBV6-1 with TRBJ1-5, with TRBD1 matching 8 bases. Looked up from germline, CDR1 is MNHNS and CDR2 is SASEGT. The CDR3 consists of 16 residues. V was clipped by 2 bases and J by 6 bases; unmatched bases: 9. The CDR3 DNA reads TGTGCCAGCAGTGAACCCCCAGGGGGCGCGTCTCAGCCCCAGCATTTT. Protein: CASSEPPGGASQPQHF.

The chain recombines TRBV5-1 with TRBJ2-7, with D possibly called TRBD1 or TRBD2 (5 bases each). CDR3 length equals 14 residues. The V end lost 2 bases, the J end lost 3 bases, and 12 bases lay between the germline ends. Germline loops: CDR1 SGHRS, CDR2 YFSETQ. CDR3 region: CASSFGRENYEQYF. CDR3 nucleotides: TGCGCCAGCAGCTTCGGCAGGGAGAACTACGAGCAGTACTTC.

This chain joins TRBV2 and TRBJ2-1; the match to TRBD2 covers 9 bases. Looked up from germline, CDR1 is SNHLY and CDR2 is FYNNEI. V gave up 0 bases and J gave up 8 bases; unmatched junction bases: 5. This CDR3 is built from 15 residues. As DNA, the CDR3 is TGTGCCAGCAGTGAAGCGCGGGAGGGCCAGTATGAGCAGTTCTTC. Protein product: CASSEAREGQYEQFF.

A note on this clone: Other DNA sequences in the sample encode the same CDR3. The V gene is TRBV27, the J gene TRBJ1-5, with D maybe TRBD1 (5 bases). The CDR3 sequence is 13 residues long. In germline, CDR1 is MNHEY, CDR2 SMNVEV (reference sequence). The V and J ends lost 1 base and 8 bases respectively, with 9 bases between them. The CDR3 DNA sequence: TGTGCCAGCAGTTTATGGCAGGGTGAGCCCCAGCATTTT. Its translation is CASSLWQGEPQHF.

This chain links TRBV27 with TRBJ2-7; D possibly corresponds to TRBD1 (6 bases). Trimming took 3 bases from V and 3 from J, leaving 12 bases between them. Germline assignment: CDR1 MNHEY and CDR2 SMNVEV (reference sequence). There are 14 residues in the CDR3. This chain's CDR3 is CASSFSGVNYEQYF. The CDR3 DNA sequence: TGTGCCAGCAGTTTTTCAGGGGTTAACTACGAGCAGTACTTC.

This chain connects TRBV5-6 to TRBJ1-1; D unclear. The germline gives CDR1 SGHDT, CDR2 YYEEEE. V lost 1 base, J lost 0 bases, and 16 bases lay in between. The CDR3 spans 17 residues. The CDR3 here is CASSLYYVGNLNTEAFF. In DNA, the CDR3 is TGTGCCAGCAGCTTGTATTATGTCGGCAATCTGAACACTGAAGCTTTCTTT.

V usage is TRBV28 and J usage is TRBJ1-3; D is undetermined. Looked up from germline, CDR1 is MDHEN and CDR2 is SYDVKM. The CDR3 spans 17 residues. The V gene lost 5 bases and the J gene lost 4 bases, with 21 bases spanning the gap. The CDR3 spells CASSIRHDAPYGNTIYF. CDR3 bases: TGTGCCAGCAGTATCCGCCACGACGCGCCCTACGGAAACACCATATATTTT.

The rearrangement links TRBV19 to TRBJ1-6; 7 bases match TRBD1. CDR1 and CDR2 (germline): LNHDA, SQIVND (reference sequence). This CDR3 comprises 15 residues. Trimming at V came to 4 bases and at J to 3 bases, leaving 3 bases not matched to a gene. The CDR3 nucleotides are TGTGCCAGTAGTACCGGGACAGTCTATAATTCACCCCTCCACTTT. It encodes CASSTGTVYNSPLHF.

V and J are TRBV27 and TRBJ1-4; the D gene is possibly TRBD1 (5 bases). This CDR3 has 15 residues. Looked up from germline, CDR1 is MNHEY and CDR2 is SMNVEV (reference sequence). Deletions cut 5 bases from V and 3 bases from J, with 13 bases between. CDR3 residues: CASSPGLGANEKLFF. The CDR3 DNA sequence: TGTGCCAGCAGTCCGGGACTCGGGGCTAATGAAAAACTGTTTTTT.

V is TRBV5-1 and J is TRBJ1-1; no firm D call. Between the trimmed V and J ends, which lost 0 bases and 7 bases, there was a span of 7 bases. CDR3 length: 12 amino acids. Germline CDR1 and CDR2: SGHRS and YFSETQ. CDR3 region: CASSLEGNEAFF. The CDR3, as DNA: TGCGCCAGCAGCTTGGAAGGAAATGAAGCTTTCTTT.

This chain joins TRBV5-3 and TRBJ2-3, with D unresolved. TRBV5-3 is an open reading frame whose function is uncertain. The V gene lost 4 bases and the J gene lost 3 bases, with 12 bases spanning the gap. The length of the CDR3 is 14 residues. CDR3 in DNA: TGTGCCAGAAGCCTTTCCGGACGGACAGATACGCAGTATTTT. It encodes CARSLSGRTDTQYF.

The rearrangement links TRBV7-6 to TRBJ2-5, with 11 bases identical to TRBD1. Per the germline V gene, CDR1 is SGHVS and CDR2 is FNYEAQ. Unmatched junction bases numbered 8, after V lost 1 base and J lost 4 bases. The CDR3 is made up of 17 amino acids. Here the CDR3 reads CASSLEDRGRRTETQYF. The CDR3 bases are TGTGCCAGCAGCTTAGAGGACAGGGGGCGCCGGACAGAGACCCAGTACTTC. Drawing the rest from reference TRBV7-6 and TRBJ2-5, the complete variable domain is GAGVSQSPRYKVTKRGQDVALRCDPISGHVSLYWYRQALGQGPEFLTYFNYEAQQDKSGLPNDRFSAERPEGSISTLTIQRTEQRDSAMYRCASSLEDRGRRTETQYFGPGTRLLVL.

V is TRBV11-2 and J is TRBJ2-1; the match to TRBD1 covers 8 bases. CDR1 and CDR2 (germline): SGHAT, FQNNGV. Unmatched junction bases numbered 8, after V lost 4 bases and J lost 3 bases. The CDR3 runs to 16 residues. The CDR3 sequence: CASSSFGQGDYNEQFF. Here the CDR3 DNA reads TGTGCCAGCAGCTCTTTCGGACAGGGAGACTACAATGAGCAGTTCTTC.

The count of this clone is one. The V and J genes are TRBV7-9 and TRBJ1-1; TRBD1 is a possible D gene (5 bases). The CDR3 is 15 amino acids. The germline CDR1 and CDR2 sequences are SEHNR and FQNEAQ (reference sequence). The ends were cut back, 3 bases at V and 1 base at J, with 12 bases in the middle. The DNA of the CDR3 is TGTGCCAGCAGCTTGCCGGGACGGTCGAACACTGAAGCTTTCTTT. Its translation is CASSLPGRSNTEAFF.

V gene TRBV30 combines with J gene TRBJ1-5; TRBD1 aligns across 9 bases. The CDR3 spans 12 residues. Per germline, CDR1 GTSNPN and CDR2 SVGIG (reference sequence). The J segment lost 13 bases and the V segment lost 1 base, leaving 5 bases of the junction unmatched. The CDR3 DNA reads TGTGCCTGGAGTGACGGGGGACAGGGACAGCATTTT. It codes for CAWSDGGQGQHF.

The CDR3 loop is CAWSGTGTLGSPLHF. The CDR3 coding sequence is TGTGCCTGGAGTGGGACAGGGACTTTGGGTTCACCCCTCCACTTT. J is TRBJ1-6 and V is TRBV30; TRBD1 matches at 8 bases. The CDR3 has 15 amino acids. Losses at the gene ends were 1 base for V and 9 bases for J; bases not matched to a gene: 8. The germline V gene has CDR1 GTSNPN and CDR2 SVGIG (reference sequence). Based on the CDR3 plus reference TRBV30 and TRBJ1-6, the full variable domain is SQTIHQWPATLVQPVGSPLSLECTVEGTSNPNLYWYRQAAGRGLQLLFYSVGIGQISSEVPQNLSASRPQDRQFILSSKKLLLSDSGFYLCAWSGTGTLGSPLHFGNGTRLTVT.

This chain links TRBV7-9 with TRBJ2-1, with 9 bases identical to TRBD2. V lost 5 bases and J lost 8; bases outside the gene matches: 4. The CDR3 covers 13 residues. CDR1 is SEHNR, CDR2 FQNEAQ, per germline (reference sequence). CDR3 residues: CASSQGLADEQFF. In DNA form, the CDR3 reads TGTGCCAGCAGCCAGGGACTAGCAGATGAGCAGTTCTTC.

J is TRBJ2-7 and V is TRBV9; 11 nucleotides line up with TRBD2. The germline V gene has CDR1 SGDLS and CDR2 YYNGEE. The CDR3 has 16 residues. V shed 2 bases, J shed 3 bases, and the junction held 7 bases outside the gene matches. Here the CDR3 reads CASSVSGLAELYEQYF. In nucleotides, the CDR3 is TGTGCCAGCAGCGTGTCGGGACTAGCGGAACTCTACGAGCAGTACTTC.

This clone was observed a few times. The genes are TRBV11-2 and TRBJ2-7; D ambiguous. There are 11 residues in the CDR3. In germline, CDR1 is SGHAT, CDR2 FQNNGV. V dropped 2 bases and J dropped 6 bases, with 5 bases sitting between them. DNA for the CDR3: TGTGCCAGCAGCTTATTTGCCGAGCAGTACTTC. Protein product: CASSLFAEQYF.

V is TRBV9 and J is TRBJ2-1; TRBD2 matches at 11 bases. Germline V gives CDR1 SGDLS, CDR2 YYNGEE. The V segment lost 2 bases and the J segment 8 bases; nucleotides outside the gene matches: 3. This CDR3 has 14 amino acids. The CDR3 sequence is CASSVLLAGDEQFF. CDR3 in DNA: TGTGCCAGCAGCGTCTTACTAGCGGGAGATGAGCAGTTCTTC.

The V call is TRBV7-9, the J call TRBJ1-4; maybe TRBD1 (5 bases). This CDR3 is 14 amino acids long. V was pared by 5 bases and J by 3 bases, with 10 bases between. The V gene's germline CDR1 is SEHNR and CDR2 FQNEAQ (reference sequence). CDR3 in amino acids: CASSVDSPNEKLFF. CDR3 bases: TGTGCCAGCAGCGTAGACAGCCCTAATGAAAAACTGTTTTTT.

Here the CDR3 reads CASTFGAAKTEAFF. In nucleotides, the CDR3 is TGTGCCAGCACCTTCGGGGCCGCGAAGACTGAAGCTTTCTTT. This chain connects TRBV6-1 to TRBJ1-1; TRBD1 might be the D (5 bases). This CDR3 is 14 amino acids long. V lost 7 bases and J lost 5, with 17 bases in between. Germline CDR1 and CDR2: MNHNS and SASEGT.

The chain has TRBV7-9 and TRBJ2-7, with D tentatively TRBD1 (6 bases). The ends were cut back, 4 bases at V and 4 bases at J, with 17 bases in the middle. In germline, CDR1 is SEHNR, CDR2 FQNEAQ (reference sequence). This CDR3 comprises 15 residues. CDR3 in DNA: TGTGCCAGCAGCTCGACCCTAGGCAGGGGATACGAGCAGTACTTC. The encoded protein is CASSSTLGRGYEQYF.

As to this clone: One end of the junction does not line up with germline, which may come from a read error. The chain has TRBV5-6 and TRBJ1-2; D possibly corresponds to TRBD1 (5 bases). The CDR3 spans 15 residues. Germline lookup yields CDR1 SGHDT and CDR2 YYEEEE. Here the CDR3 DNA reads TGTGCCAGCAGCCAAGTTCCGGGGCCTAAATATGGCTACACCTTC. It encodes CASSQVPGPKYGYTF.

The V and J genes are TRBV6-1 and TRBJ2-1, with TRBD2 as a possible D gene (5 bases). Looked up from germline, CDR1 is MNHNS and CDR2 is SASEGT. The CDR3 consists of 16 residues. The V end lost 2 bases, the J end lost 1 base, and 12 bases lay between the germline ends. The CDR3 sequence is CASSESSRTSYNEQFF. For the CDR3, the DNA is TGTGCCAGCAGTGAAAGTAGCCGGACTTCCTACAATGAGCAGTTCTTC.

The rearrangement uses TRBV11-2 and TRBJ2-7; D is unresolved. Germline V gene lookup returns CDR1 SGHAT and CDR2 FQNNGV. V was trimmed by 5 bases and J by 3 bases, leaving 11 bases between them. The CDR3 is 13 amino acids. CDR3 DNA sequence: TGTGCCAGCAGCCTCTACATCAGCTACGAGCAGTACTTC. Translated, it gives CASSLYISYEQYF. The full variable domain, its missing parts supplied by reference TRBV11-2 and TRBJ2-7, is EAGVAQSPRYKIIEKRQSVAFWCNPISGHATLYWYQQILGQGPKLLIQFQNNGVVDDSQLPKDRFSAERLKGVDSTLKIQPAKLEDSAVYLCASSLYISYEQYFGPGTRLTVT.

The J gene is TRBJ1-3, the V gene TRBV6-5; TRBD1 is a possible D gene (6 bases). Deletions cut 2 bases from V and 4 bases from J, with 12 bases between. Germline CDR1 reads MNHEY; CDR2 reads SVGAGI. The CDR3 is 15 amino acids. The CDR3 DNA is TGTGCCAGCAGTTACATGGGGGGCGCCGGAAACACCATATATTTT. Its protein product is CASSYMGGAGNTIYF.